This T cell receptor beta chain emerged from a study of cytomegalovirus exposure and HLA in healthy donors. Germline V lookup: CDR1 SNHLY, CDR2 FYNNEI. The CDR3 has 15 residues. V lost 3 bases, J lost 0 bases, and 9 bases lay in between. Study outcomes and limitations: CMV antigen specificity of three CMV-associated chains was confirmed in vitro. Across donors, most TCRs were seen rarely, yet some public ones were widespread.

Sequencing used immunoSEQ multiplex PCR; TCRdb keeps in-frame clones, though not all of them. In the table there are 200,000 or so clones, just over 85% of which are singletons. Turning to this clone: Its antigen remains unidentified.

The chain has TRBV2 and TRBJ1-3; the D is unclear. This receptor was obtained from a woman aged 18-29 years in good health and CMV-seronegative. The specimen was PBMCs. The CDR3 loop is CASSESGFSGNTIYF. The CDR3 nucleotides read TGTGCCAGCAGTGAGTCGGGATTCTCTGGAAACACCATATATTTT.